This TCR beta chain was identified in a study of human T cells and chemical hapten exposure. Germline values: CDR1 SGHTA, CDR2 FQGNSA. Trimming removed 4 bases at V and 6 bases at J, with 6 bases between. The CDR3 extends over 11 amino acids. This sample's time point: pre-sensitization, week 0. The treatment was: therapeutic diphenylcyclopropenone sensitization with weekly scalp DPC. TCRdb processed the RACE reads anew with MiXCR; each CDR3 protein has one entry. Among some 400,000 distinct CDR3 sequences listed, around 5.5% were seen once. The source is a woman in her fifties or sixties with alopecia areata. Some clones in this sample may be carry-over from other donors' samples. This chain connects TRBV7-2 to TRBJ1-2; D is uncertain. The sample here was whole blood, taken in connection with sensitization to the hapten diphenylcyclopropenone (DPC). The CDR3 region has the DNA TGTGCCAGCAGCTGGATTAATGGCTACACCTTC. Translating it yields CASSWINGYTF.